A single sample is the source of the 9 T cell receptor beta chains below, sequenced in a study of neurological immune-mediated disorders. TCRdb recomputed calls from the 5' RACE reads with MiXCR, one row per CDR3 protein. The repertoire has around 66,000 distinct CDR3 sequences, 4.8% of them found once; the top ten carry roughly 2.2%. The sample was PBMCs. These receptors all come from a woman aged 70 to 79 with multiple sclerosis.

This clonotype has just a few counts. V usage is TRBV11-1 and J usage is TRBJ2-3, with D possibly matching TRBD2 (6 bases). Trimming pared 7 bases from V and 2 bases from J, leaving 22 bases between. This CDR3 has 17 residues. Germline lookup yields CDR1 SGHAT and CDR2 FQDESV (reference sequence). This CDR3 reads CASTWSGQGFVTDTQYF. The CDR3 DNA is TGTGCCAGCACCTGGAGCGGGCAGGGCTTTGTCACAGATACGCAGTATTTT.

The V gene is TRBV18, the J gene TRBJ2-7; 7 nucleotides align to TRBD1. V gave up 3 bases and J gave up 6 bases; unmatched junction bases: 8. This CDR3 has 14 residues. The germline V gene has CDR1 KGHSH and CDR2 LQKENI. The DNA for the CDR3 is TGTGCCAGCTCACCCGACAGGGTTCGAGGCGAGCAGTACTTC. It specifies CASSPDRVRGEQYF. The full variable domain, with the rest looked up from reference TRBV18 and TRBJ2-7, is NAGVMQNPRHLVRRRGQEARLRCSPMKGHSHVYWYRQLPEEGLKFMVYLQKENIIDESGMPKERFSAEFPKEGPSILRIQQVVRGDSAAYFCASSPDRVRGEQYFGPGTRLTVT.

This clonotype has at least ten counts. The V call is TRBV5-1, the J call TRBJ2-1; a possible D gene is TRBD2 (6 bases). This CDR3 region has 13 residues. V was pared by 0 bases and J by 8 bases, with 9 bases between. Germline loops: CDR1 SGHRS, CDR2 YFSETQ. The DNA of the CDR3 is TGCGCCAGCAGCTTGGCGGGGGAACATGAGCAGTTCTTC. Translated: CASSLAGEHEQFF.

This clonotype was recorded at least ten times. CDR3 bases: TGTGCCAGCAGCTCGGACTATCGCTCCTACGAGCAGTACTTC. It codes for CASSSDYRSYEQYF. The chain is built from TRBV7-2 and TRBJ2-7, with D perhaps matching TRBD2 (6 bases). Trimming stripped 4 bases from V and 0 bases from J, with 10 bases between. Germline V gives CDR1 SGHTA, CDR2 FQGNSA. This CDR3 contains 14 residues.

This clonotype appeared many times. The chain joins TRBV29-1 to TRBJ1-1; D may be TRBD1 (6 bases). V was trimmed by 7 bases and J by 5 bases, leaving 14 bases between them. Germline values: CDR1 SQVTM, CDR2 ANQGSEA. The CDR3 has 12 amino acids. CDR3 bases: TGCAGCGCGCACAGGGATAGGACTGAAGCTTTCTTT. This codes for CSAHRDRTEAFF.

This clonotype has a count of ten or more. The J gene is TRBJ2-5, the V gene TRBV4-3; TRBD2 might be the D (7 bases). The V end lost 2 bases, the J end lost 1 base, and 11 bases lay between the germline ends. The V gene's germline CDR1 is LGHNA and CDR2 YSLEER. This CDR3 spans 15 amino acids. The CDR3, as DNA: TGCGCCAGCAGCCAACGTGGGGGGGCCCAAGAGACCCAGTACTTC. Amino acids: CASSQRGGAQETQYF.

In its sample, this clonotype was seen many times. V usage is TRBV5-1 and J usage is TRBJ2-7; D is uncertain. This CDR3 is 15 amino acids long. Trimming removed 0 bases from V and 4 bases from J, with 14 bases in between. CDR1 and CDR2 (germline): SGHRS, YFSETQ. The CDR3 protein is CASSLATDSFYEQYF. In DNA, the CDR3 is TGCGCCAGCAGCTTGGCCACCGACTCCTTTTACGAGCAGTACTTC.

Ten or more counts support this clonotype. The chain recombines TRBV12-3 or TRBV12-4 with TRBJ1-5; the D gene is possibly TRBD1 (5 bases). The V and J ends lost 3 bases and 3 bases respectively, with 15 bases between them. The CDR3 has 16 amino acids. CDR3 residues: CASSFAGWGANQPQHF. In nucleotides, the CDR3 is TGTGCCAGCAGTTTCGCAGGGTGGGGCGCCAATCAGCCCCAGCATTTT.

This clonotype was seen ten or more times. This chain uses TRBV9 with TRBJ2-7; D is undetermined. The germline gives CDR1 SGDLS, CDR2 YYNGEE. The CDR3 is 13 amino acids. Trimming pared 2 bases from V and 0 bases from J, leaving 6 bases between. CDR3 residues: CASSVDGSYEQYF. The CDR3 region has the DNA TGTGCCAGCAGCGTTGACGGCTCCTACGAGCAGTACTTC.